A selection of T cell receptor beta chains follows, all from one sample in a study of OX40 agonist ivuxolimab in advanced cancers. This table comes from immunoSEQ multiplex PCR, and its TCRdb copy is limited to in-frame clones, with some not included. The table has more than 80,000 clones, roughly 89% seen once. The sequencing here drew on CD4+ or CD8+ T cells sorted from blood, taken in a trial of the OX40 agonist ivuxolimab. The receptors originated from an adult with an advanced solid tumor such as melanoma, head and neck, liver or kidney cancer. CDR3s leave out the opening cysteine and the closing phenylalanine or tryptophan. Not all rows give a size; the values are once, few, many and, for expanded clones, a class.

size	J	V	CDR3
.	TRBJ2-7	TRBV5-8	ASSATPGAFYEQY
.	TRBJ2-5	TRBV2	ASKTSGSQETQY
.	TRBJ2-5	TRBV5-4	ASSLYLAGGPETQY
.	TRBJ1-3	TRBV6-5	ASSPGQSSGNTIY
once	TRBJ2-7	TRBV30	AWGVAIYEQY
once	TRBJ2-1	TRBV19	ASSILAGKQF
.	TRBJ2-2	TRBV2	ASSRGGELF
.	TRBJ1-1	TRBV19	AASGVRTEAF
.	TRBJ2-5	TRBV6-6	ASSYSYRGSQETQY
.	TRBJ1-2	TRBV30	ACGKGVNYGYT
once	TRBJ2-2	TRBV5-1	ASSLTGHTGELF
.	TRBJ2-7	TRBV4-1	ASSQVDLTYEQY
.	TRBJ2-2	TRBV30	ACQTGGYTGELF
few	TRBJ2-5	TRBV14	ASSLFGETQY
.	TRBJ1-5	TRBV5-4	ASSWFTGNQPQH
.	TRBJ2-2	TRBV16	ASSQNRLATGELF
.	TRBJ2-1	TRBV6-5	ASSPWGREGDEQF
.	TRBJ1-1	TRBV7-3	ASSLGTGANTEAF
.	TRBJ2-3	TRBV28	ASSLVHGLAGTDTQY
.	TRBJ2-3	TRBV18	ASSARQGDTQY
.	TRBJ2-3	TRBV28	ASSPSSGTSGSVQHTQY
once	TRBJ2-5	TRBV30	AWGRNSQETQY
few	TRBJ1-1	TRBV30	AWRTGIITEAF
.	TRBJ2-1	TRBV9	ASSVEGGRVSHNEQF